This T cell receptor beta chain was recovered during a study of T cells in Graves' hyperthyroidism and ophthalmopathy. TCR beta CDR3 region amplification was performed from RNA transcripts. Using the HTBI primer set, a first-round RT-PCR was run on the TCR CDR3. MiXCR, run by TCRdb on the multiplex PCR reads, gives a single entry per CDR3 protein. The table has 350,000 or so distinct CDR3 sequences, 18% seen once. This clonotype was counted many times. This CDR3 contains 16 residues. The V gene's germline CDR1 is SGHTA and CDR2 FQGTGA. V lost 2 bases and J lost 4; bases outside the gene matches: 7. V and J are TRBV7-3 and TRBJ2-2; 7 bases are a match to TRBD1. Sequenced: blood. This clonotype was obtained from a woman aged 40 to 50 with Graves' ophthalmopathy. CDR3 region: CASSLVGGAGTGELFF. The CDR3 DNA reads as TGTGCCAGCAGCTTAGTAGGGGGCGCCGGCACCGGGGAGCTGTTTTTT.